The present entry profiles one T cell receptor (beta chain) with its context. Antigen specificity is unknown. This sample was included in a study of OX40 agonist ivuxolimab in advanced cancers. Findings of the study overall: On average, a greater number of expanded clones characterised CD8+ T cells relative to CD4+.

V shed 0 bases and J shed 1 base, with 6 bases lying between them. The CDR3 length is 14 residues. Germline V gene sequence: CDR1 SGHDT, CDR2 YYEEEE. Clones were sequenced by immunoSEQ multiplex PCR, and TCRdb holds only the in-frame ones, with some missing. The sample consists of about 100,000 clones, less than 95% of them appearing once. Specimen: CD4+ or CD8+ T cells sorted from blood, collected in a trial of the OX40 agonist ivuxolimab. The chain links TRBV5-6 to TRBJ2-3; D is unclear. The receptor was derived from an adult with an advanced solid tumor such as melanoma, head and neck, liver or kidney cancer. This CDR3 is CASSLGSGTDTQYF. The DNA of the CDR3 is TGTGCCAGCAGCTTGGGCTCGGGCACAGATACGCAGTATTTT.